This is a list of T cell receptor beta chains from one sample in a study of T cell repertoires in cytomegalovirus infection. One entry per CDR3 protein, called by TCRdb with MiXCR from the reads. The sample includes about 180,000 distinct CDR3 sequences, about 20% of them seen just once. These receptors' targets are unknown. The sequenced sample was CD8+ T cells from cultured PBMCs, obtained from culture after CMV antigen stimulation. These receptors all come from a human donor in good health (CMV status not recorded). Some clones in this sample may be carry-over from other donors' samples. Each CDR3 is given with its conserved first and last residue. The D gene is left open where the match is weak. A row's size may be missing; if present it is once, few, many or a size class.

abundance: .; j_gene: TRBJ2-3; d_gene: TRBD1; v_gene: TRBV6-2/TRBV6-3; CDR3aa: CASTQMDRGTDTQYF; CDR3nt: TGTGCCAGCACCCAGATGGACAGGGGCACAGATACGCAGTATTTT
abundance: few; j_gene: TRBJ2-7; d_gene: .; v_gene: TRBV20-1; CDR3aa: CSARAEWAGLEQYF; CDR3nt: TGCAGTGCTAGGGCAGAATGGGCAGGGCTCGAGCAGTACTTC
abundance: .; j_gene: TRBJ2-7; d_gene: .; v_gene: TRBV6-1; CDR3aa: CASWTADEQYF; CDR3nt: TGTGCCAGCTGGACAGCAGACGAGCAGTACTTC
abundance: few; j_gene: TRBJ2-7; d_gene: .; v_gene: TRBV7-2; CDR3aa: CASSYHGDAPYEQYF; CDR3nt: TGTGCCAGCAGCTATCACGGGGATGCGCCCTACGAGCAGTACTTC
abundance: .; j_gene: TRBJ2-5; d_gene: .; v_gene: TRBV12-5; CDR3aa: CASGLPYRQETQYF; CDR3nt: TGTGCTAGTGGTTTGCCCTATCGGCAAGAGACCCAGTACTTC
abundance: .; j_gene: TRBJ2-6; d_gene: .; v_gene: TRBV7-9; CDR3aa: CASSPPDSPLGANVLTF; CDR3nt: TGTGCCAGCAGCCCACCGGACAGTCCTCTTGGGGCCAACGTCCTGACTTTC
abundance: .; j_gene: TRBJ2-1; d_gene: TRBD2; v_gene: TRBV27; CDR3aa: CASSFSTSGGYNEQFF; CDR3nt: TGTGCCAGCAGTTTCTCCACTAGCGGGGGCTACAATGAGCAGTTCTTC
abundance: few; j_gene: TRBJ2-1; d_gene: .; v_gene: TRBV11-2; CDR3aa: CASSFGSEQFF; CDR3nt: TGTGCCAGCAGCTTCGGCAGTGAGCAGTTCTTC
abundance: few; j_gene: TRBJ1-5; d_gene: .; v_gene: TRBV7-2; CDR3aa: CASRSDRGQPQHF; CDR3nt: TGTGCCAGCAGATCCGACAGAGGCCAGCCCCAGCATTTT
abundance: .; j_gene: TRBJ2-6; d_gene: .; v_gene: TRBV6-5; CDR3aa: CASGMTEGANVLTF; CDR3nt: TGTGCCAGCGGTATGACAGAAGGTGCCAACGTCCTGACTTTC
abundance: few; j_gene: TRBJ2-3; d_gene: TRBD2; v_gene: TRBV4-3; CDR3aa: CASSPGGSGGNTQYF; CDR3nt: TGCGCCAGCAGCCCTGGAGGGAGCGGGGGAAATACGCAGTATTTT
abundance: .; j_gene: TRBJ2-7; d_gene: TRBD2; v_gene: TRBV7-6; CDR3aa: CASSLELAGGLYEQYF; CDR3nt: TGTGCCAGCAGCTTAGAACTAGCGGGGGGACTATACGAGCAGTACTTC
abundance: once; j_gene: TRBJ1-1; d_gene: .; v_gene: TRBV4-1; CDR3aa: CASSQDSDPNTEAFF; CDR3nt: TGCGCCAGCAGCCAAGACTCCGATCCTAACACTGAAGCTTTCTTT
abundance: .; j_gene: TRBJ2-7; d_gene: .; v_gene: TRBV27; CDR3aa: CASKRGAYEQYF; CDR3nt: TGTGCCAGCAAAAGGGGGGCCTACGAGCAGTACTTC
abundance: few; j_gene: TRBJ2-1; d_gene: .; v_gene: TRBV7-4; CDR3aa: CASRLGNEQFF; CDR3nt: TGTGCCAGCAGGCTAGGGAATGAGCAGTTCTTC
abundance: few; j_gene: TRBJ1-5; d_gene: .; v_gene: TRBV25-1; CDR3aa: CASSETYGGSQHF; CDR3nt: TGTGCCAGCAGCGAAACCTATGGGGGATCCCAGCATTTT
abundance: .; j_gene: TRBJ2-2; d_gene: .; v_gene: TRBV12-3/TRBV12-4; CDR3aa: CASSLGSNTGELFF; CDR3nt: TGTGCCAGCAGTTTGGGGTCAAACACCGGGGAGCTGTTTTTT
abundance: few; j_gene: TRBJ1-1; d_gene: .; v_gene: TRBV14; CDR3aa: CASLDTGATEAFF; CDR3nt: TGTGCCAGCCTCGACACCGGGGCAACTGAAGCTTTCTTT
abundance: .; j_gene: TRBJ2-1; d_gene: TRBD2; v_gene: TRBV6-8; CDR3aa: CASGLAGGHNEQFF; CDR3nt: TGTGCCAGCGGACTAGCGGGGGGGCACAATGAGCAGTTCTTC
abundance: few; j_gene: TRBJ1-1; d_gene: .; v_gene: TRBV7-2; CDR3aa: CASSLNSQTEAFF; CDR3nt: TGTGCCAGCAGCTTAAATAGTCAGACTGAAGCTTTCTTT
abundance: .; j_gene: TRBJ2-1; d_gene: TRBD2; v_gene: TRBV7-9; CDR3aa: CASSLEGLARGNEQFF; CDR3nt: TGTGCCAGCAGCTTAGAGGGACTAGCTCGGGGAAATGAGCAGTTCTTC
abundance: .; j_gene: TRBJ2-5; d_gene: TRBD1; v_gene: TRBV7-6; CDR3aa: CASSYVDRVGETQYF; CDR3nt: TGTGCCAGCAGCTACGTGGACAGGGTGGGAGAGACCCAGTACTTC
abundance: .; j_gene: TRBJ1-3; d_gene: TRBD1; v_gene: TRBV13; CDR3aa: CASSPGQSSGNTIYF; CDR3nt: TGTGCCAGCAGTCCGGGACAGTCATCTGGAAACACCATATATTTT
abundance: few; j_gene: TRBJ2-5; d_gene: TRBD2; v_gene: TRBV7-3; CDR3aa: CASSPQAGIVQETQYF; CDR3nt: TGTGCCAGCAGCCCCCAAGCGGGGATAGTCCAAGAGACCCAGTACTTC
abundance: many; j_gene: TRBJ2-1; d_gene: TRBD1; v_gene: TRBV27; CDR3aa: CASSQGDGISYNEQFF; CDR3nt: TGTGCCAGCAGCCAGGGGGACGGAATTTCCTACAATGAGCAGTTCTTC
abundance: .; j_gene: TRBJ1-1; d_gene: .; v_gene: TRBV7-2; CDR3aa: CASSPVGGRNTEAFF; CDR3nt: TGTGCCAGCAGCCCCGTCGGGGGGCGGAACACTGAAGCTTTCTTT
abundance: .; j_gene: TRBJ2-7; d_gene: TRBD1; v_gene: TRBV4-3; CDR3aa: CASSHAGTGSSYEQYF; CDR3nt: TGCGCCAGCAGCCATGCCGGGACAGGGAGCTCCTACGAGCAGTACTTC
abundance: .; j_gene: TRBJ2-7; d_gene: .; v_gene: TRBV6-5; CDR3aa: CASSYSHESGFLAYEQYF; CDR3nt: TGTGCCAGCAGTTACTCTCATGAATCCGGTTTTTTGGCCTACGAGCAGTACTTC
abundance: .; j_gene: TRBJ1-3; d_gene: .; v_gene: TRBV6-5; CDR3aa: CASRPGLSSGNTIYF; CDR3nt: TGTGCCAGCAGACCGGGACTCAGCTCTGGAAACACCATATATTTT
abundance: .; j_gene: TRBJ1-4; d_gene: .; v_gene: TRBV4-1; CDR3aa: CASSFGPLVSDANEKLFF; CDR3nt: TGCGCCAGCAGCTTCGGACCATTGGTTTCTGATGCTAATGAAAAACTGTTTTTT
abundance: few; j_gene: TRBJ1-5; d_gene: TRBD1; v_gene: TRBV4-1; CDR3aa: CASSQGPGQGINQPQHF; CDR3nt: TGCGCCAGCAGCCAAGGGCCTGGACAGGGGATTAATCAGCCCCAGCATTTT
abundance: .; j_gene: TRBJ1-1; d_gene: .; v_gene: TRBV28; CDR3aa: CASSGQPNTEAFF; CDR3nt: TGTGCCAGCAGTGGACAGCCGAACACTGAAGCTTTCTTT
abundance: .; j_gene: TRBJ2-3; d_gene: TRBD1; v_gene: TRBV7-2; CDR3aa: CASSPTGGAGDTQYF; CDR3nt: TGTGCCAGCAGCCCGACAGGGGGGGCGGGAGATACGCAGTATTTT
abundance: many; j_gene: TRBJ1-4; d_gene: TRBD1; v_gene: TRBV6-1; CDR3aa: CASRGQVATNEKLFF; CDR3nt: TGTGCCAGCAGAGGACAGGTGGCAACTAATGAAAAACTGTTTTTT
abundance: .; j_gene: TRBJ1-5; d_gene: TRBD1; v_gene: TRBV4-3; CDR3aa: CASSQAAGGGNQPQHF; CDR3nt: TGCGCCAGCAGCCAAGCAGCAGGGGGTGGCAATCAGCCCCAGCATTTT
abundance: .; j_gene: TRBJ2-2; d_gene: TRBD1; v_gene: TRBV7-2; CDR3aa: CASSHPPGQGNTGELFF; CDR3nt: TGTGCCAGCAGCCACCCCCCGGGACAGGGGAACACCGGGGAGCTGTTTTTT
abundance: few; j_gene: TRBJ2-1; d_gene: .; v_gene: TRBV14; CDR3aa: CASSQEGRGMDYNEQFF; CDR3nt: TGTGCCAGCAGCCAAGAAGGTCGGGGGATGGACTACAATGAGCAGTTCTTC
abundance: .; j_gene: TRBJ2-7; d_gene: TRBD2; v_gene: TRBV5-1; CDR3aa: CASRDRATSGDLYEQYF; CDR3nt: TGCGCCAGCAGAGACAGAGCTACTAGCGGGGATTTATACGAGCAGTACTTC